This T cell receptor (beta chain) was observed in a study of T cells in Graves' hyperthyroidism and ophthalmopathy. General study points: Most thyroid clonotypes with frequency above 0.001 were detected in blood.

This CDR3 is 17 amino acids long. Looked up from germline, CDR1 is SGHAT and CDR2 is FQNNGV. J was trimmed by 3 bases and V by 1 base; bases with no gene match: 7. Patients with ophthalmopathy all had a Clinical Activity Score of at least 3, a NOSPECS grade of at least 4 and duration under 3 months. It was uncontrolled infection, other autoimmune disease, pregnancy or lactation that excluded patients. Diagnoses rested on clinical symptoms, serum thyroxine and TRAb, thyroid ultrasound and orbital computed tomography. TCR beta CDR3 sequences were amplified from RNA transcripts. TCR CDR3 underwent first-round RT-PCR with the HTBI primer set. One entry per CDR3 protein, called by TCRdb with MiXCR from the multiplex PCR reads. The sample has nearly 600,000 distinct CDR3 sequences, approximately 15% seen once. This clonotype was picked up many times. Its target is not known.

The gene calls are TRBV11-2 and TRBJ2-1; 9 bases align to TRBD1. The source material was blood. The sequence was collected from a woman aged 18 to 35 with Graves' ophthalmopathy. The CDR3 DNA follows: TGTGCCAGCAGCTTAGCGGCCCTGACAGGGGGCTACAATGAGCAGTTCTTC. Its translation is CASSLAALTGGYNEQFF.